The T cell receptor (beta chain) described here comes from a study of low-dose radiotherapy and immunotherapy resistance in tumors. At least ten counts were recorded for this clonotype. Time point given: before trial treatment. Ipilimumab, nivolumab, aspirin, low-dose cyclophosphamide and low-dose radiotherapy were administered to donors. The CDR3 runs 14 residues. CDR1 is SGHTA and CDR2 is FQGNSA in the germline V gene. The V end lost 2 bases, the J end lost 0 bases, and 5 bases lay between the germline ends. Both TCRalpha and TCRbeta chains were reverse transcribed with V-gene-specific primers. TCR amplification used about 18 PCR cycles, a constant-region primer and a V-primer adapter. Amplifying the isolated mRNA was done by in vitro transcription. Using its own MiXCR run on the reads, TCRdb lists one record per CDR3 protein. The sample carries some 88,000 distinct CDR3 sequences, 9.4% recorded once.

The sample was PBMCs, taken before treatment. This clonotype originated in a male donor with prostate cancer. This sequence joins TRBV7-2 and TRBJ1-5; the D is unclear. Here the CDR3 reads CASSLSNSNQPQHF. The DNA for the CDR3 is TGTGCCAGCAGCTTAAGTAATAGCAATCAGCCCCAGCATTTT.